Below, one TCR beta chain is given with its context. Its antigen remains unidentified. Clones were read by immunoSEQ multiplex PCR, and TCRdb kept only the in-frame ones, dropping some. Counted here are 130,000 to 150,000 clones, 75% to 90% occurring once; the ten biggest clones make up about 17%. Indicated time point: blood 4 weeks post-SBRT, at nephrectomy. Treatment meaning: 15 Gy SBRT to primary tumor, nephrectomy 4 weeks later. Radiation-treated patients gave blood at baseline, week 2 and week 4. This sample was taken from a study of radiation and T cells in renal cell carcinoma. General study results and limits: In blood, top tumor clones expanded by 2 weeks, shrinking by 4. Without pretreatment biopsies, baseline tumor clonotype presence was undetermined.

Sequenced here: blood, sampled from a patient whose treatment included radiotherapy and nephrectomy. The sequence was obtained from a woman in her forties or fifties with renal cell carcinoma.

Here the CDR3 DNA reads TGTGCCAGCATAAGATTGGGGGGGTCCTACAATGAGCAGTTCTTC. Amino acids: CASIRLGGSYNEQFF. The rearrangement joins TRBV7-8 to TRBJ2-1, with 7 bases lining up with TRBD2. CDR1 is SGHVS and CDR2 is FQNEAQ in the germline V gene. The V and J ends lost 7 bases and 1 base, in that order; junction bases with no gene match: 7. This CDR3 has 15 residues.